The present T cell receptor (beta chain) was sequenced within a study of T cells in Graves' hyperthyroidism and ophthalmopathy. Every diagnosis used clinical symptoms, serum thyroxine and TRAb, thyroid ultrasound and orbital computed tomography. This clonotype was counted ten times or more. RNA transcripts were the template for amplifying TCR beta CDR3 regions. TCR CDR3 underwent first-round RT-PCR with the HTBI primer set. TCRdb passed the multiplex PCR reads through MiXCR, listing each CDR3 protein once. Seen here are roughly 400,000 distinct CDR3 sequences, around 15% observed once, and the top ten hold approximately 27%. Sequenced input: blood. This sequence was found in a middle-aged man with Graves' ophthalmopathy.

CDR3 residues: CASSRFGASGNTIYF. CDR3 sequence (DNA): TGTGCCAGCAGCCGCTTCGGGGCCTCTGGAAACACCATATATTTT. The V call is TRBV7-9, the J call TRBJ1-3, with D tentatively TRBD1 (5 bases). The CDR3 extends over 15 amino acids. Germline values: CDR1 SEHNR, CDR2 FQNEAQ (reference sequence). The ends were cut back, 5 bases at V and 0 bases at J, with 11 bases in the middle.